This T cell receptor (beta chain) comes out of a study of T cell repertoires in cytomegalovirus infection. The wider study: Public TCR beta signatures indicated both CMV infection and matching HLA type. Overall study findings and caveats: Clonotypes of TCR beta that were HLA-C-restricted and CMV-specific dominated the ex vivo response. Based on cumulative public TCR beta family frequency, carriers of CMV plus the relevant HLA were identified.

Unmatched junction bases numbered 8, after V lost 5 bases and J lost 4 bases. The CDR3 runs 14 residues. Per the germline V gene, CDR1 is SGHTA and CDR2 is FQGNSA. This clonotype was counted only a few times. What it binds is not known. TCRdb reprocessed the reads via MiXCR and lists one record per CDR3 protein. The repertoire consists of a few hundred thousand distinct CDR3 sequences, with 40% occurring once and the leading ten covering 48%. The receptor was isolated from a human donor in good health (CMV status not recorded). Some clones in this sample may be carry-over from other donors' samples. This sample comprised cultured PBMCs, obtained from culture after CMV antigen stimulation. The rearrangement uses TRBV7-2 and TRBJ2-7; 7 positions match TRBD2. CDR3 nucleotides: TGTGCCAGCAGCCCAGGACTAGATAGGTACGAGCAGTACTTC. Translation gives CASSPGLDRYEQYF.